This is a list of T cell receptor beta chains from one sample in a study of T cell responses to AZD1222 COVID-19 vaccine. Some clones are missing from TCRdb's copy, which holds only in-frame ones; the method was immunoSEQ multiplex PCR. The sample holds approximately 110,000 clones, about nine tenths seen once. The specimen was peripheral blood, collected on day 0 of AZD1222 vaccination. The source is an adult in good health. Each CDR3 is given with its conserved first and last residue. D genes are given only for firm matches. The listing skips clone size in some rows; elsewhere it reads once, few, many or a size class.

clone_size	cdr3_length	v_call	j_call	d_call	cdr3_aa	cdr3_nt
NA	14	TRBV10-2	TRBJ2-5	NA	CASSAVTSQETQYF	TGCGCCAGCAGTGCGGTGACTAGCCAAGAGACCCAGTACTTC
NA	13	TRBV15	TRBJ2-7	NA	CATSRDPAYEQYF	TGTGCCACCAGCAGAGATCCGGCCTACGAGCAGTACTTC
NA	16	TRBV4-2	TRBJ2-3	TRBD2	CASSQDTSGGPDTQYF	TGTGCCAGCAGCCAAGACACTAGCGGGGGTCCAGATACGCAGTATTTT
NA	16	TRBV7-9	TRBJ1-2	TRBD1	CASSLATGGRVYGYTF	TGTGCCAGCAGCTTAGCGACAGGGGGGAGGGTGTATGGCTACACCTTC
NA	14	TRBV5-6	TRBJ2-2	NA	CASSGTTNTGELFF	TGTGCCAGCAGTGGGACAACGAACACCGGGGAGCTGTTTTTT
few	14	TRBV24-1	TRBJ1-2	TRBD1	CATSDRGPNYGYTF	TGTGCCACCAGTGACAGGGGGCCAAACTATGGCTACACCTTC
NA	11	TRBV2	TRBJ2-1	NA	CASKVRDEQFF	TGTGCCAGCAAGGTGCGCGATGAGCAGTTCTTC
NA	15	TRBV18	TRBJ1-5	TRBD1	CASSPQGASNQPQHF	TGTGCCAGCTCACCACAGGGGGCAAGCAATCAGCCCCAGCATTTT
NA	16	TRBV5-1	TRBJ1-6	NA	CASSLVVGSYNSPLHF	TGCGCCAGCAGCTTGGTTGTCGGCTCCTATAATTCACCCCTCCACTTT
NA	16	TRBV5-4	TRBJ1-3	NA	CASSLAQGTTGNTIYF	TGTGCCAGCAGCTTGGCTCAGGGGACTACTGGAAACACCATATATTTT
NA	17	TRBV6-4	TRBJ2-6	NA	CASSDEYGGVGANVLTF	TGTGCCAGCAGTGACGAGTACGGGGGTGTGGGGGCCAACGTCCTGACTTTC
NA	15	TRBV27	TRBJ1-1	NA	CASSTWTGLNTEAFF	TGTGCCAGCAGTACCTGGACGGGGCTGAACACTGAAGCTTTCTTT
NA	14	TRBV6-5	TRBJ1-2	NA	CASTSRAGDYGYTF	TGTGCCAGCACCTCTCGGGCAGGGGACTATGGCTACACCTTC
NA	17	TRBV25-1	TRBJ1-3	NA	CASSEPAGAYSGNTIYF	TGTGCCAGCAGTGAACCTGCAGGGGCCTACTCTGGAAACACCATATATTTT
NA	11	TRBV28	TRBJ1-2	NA	CASRLGKGYTF	TGTGCCAGCAGGTTGGGGAAAGGCTACACCTTC
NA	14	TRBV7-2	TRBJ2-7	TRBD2	CASSLLAGAYEQYF	TGTGCCAGCAGCTTACTAGCGGGGGCCTACGAGCAGTACTTC
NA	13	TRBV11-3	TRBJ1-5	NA	CASSLGSNQPQHF	TGTGCCAGCAGCTTAGGTAGCAATCAGCCCCAGCATTTT
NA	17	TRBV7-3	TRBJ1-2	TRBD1	CASSLDGRQGIRYGYTF	TGTGCCAGCAGCTTAGATGGGCGACAGGGGATCCGTTATGGCTACACCTTC
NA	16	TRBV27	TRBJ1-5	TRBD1	CASSAWTGNSNQPQHF	TGTGCCAGCAGTGCCTGGACAGGAAACAGCAATCAGCCCCAGCATTTT
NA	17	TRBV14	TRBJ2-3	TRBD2	CASSLQREAPSTDTQYF	TGTGCCAGCAGCCTTCAACGGGAGGCCCCTAGCACAGATACGCAGTATTTT
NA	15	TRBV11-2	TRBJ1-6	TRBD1	CASRLLQGEDSPLHF	TGTGCCAGCAGGCTTCTTCAGGGGGAAGATTCACCCCTCCACTTT
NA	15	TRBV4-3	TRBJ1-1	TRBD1	CASSQRVTGGTEAFF	TGCGCCAGCAGCCAAAGGGTAACAGGGGGCACTGAAGCTTTCTTT
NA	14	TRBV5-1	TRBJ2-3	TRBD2	CASSRGLAADTQYF	TGCGCCAGCAGCCGCGGACTAGCGGCAGATACGCAGTATTTT